The 3 T cell receptor beta chains in this list originate from one sample, sequenced in a study of blood T cells in healthy people across ages. Combining a sample-barcoded 5' primer with a J-beta primer mix, a second PCR ran for roughly 7 to 11 cycles. In TCRdb, the 5' RACE reads were re-called with MiXCR into one record per CDR3 protein. The table includes over 1,300,000 distinct CDR3 sequences, 45% to 70% detected once. Sequencing was done on a sample of blood. These receptor sequences come from a man aged 18 to 30 in good health.

The chain has TRBV6-6 and TRBJ2-1, with TRBD2 matching over 7 bases. The DNA end is more similar to TRBJ2-7, so the J call may be wrong. The CDR3 extends over 17 amino acids. Germline loops: CDR1 MNHNY, CDR2 SVGAGI (reference sequence). The CDR3 coding sequence is TGTGCCAGCAGTTACCCGCGGCGGGAGAATCGCTACAATGAGCAGTACTTC. This codes for CASSYPRRENRYNEQYF.

Only a few counts were recorded for this clonotype. The chain combines TRBV5-1 with TRBJ2-5, with D possibly TRBD1 on 5 matching bases. CDR1 SGHRS and CDR2 YFSETQ come from the germline V gene. This CDR3 has 14 amino acids. Trimming removed 1 base at V and 5 bases at J, with 12 bases between. The CDR3 DNA is TGCGCCAGCAGCTTGTTTCAGGGTTTGGAGACCCAGTACTTC. Protein: CASSLFQGLETQYF.

This clonotype occurred a few times. The gene calls are TRBV4-1 and TRBJ2-5, with a tentative D call TRBD2 (5 bases). V lost 1 base, J lost 2 bases, and 11 bases lay in between. CDR3 length: 15 residues. Germline CDR1 MGHRA, CDR2 YSYEKL. The CDR3 sequence: CASSQVGGRQETQYF. CDR3 coding DNA: TGCGCCAGCAGCCAAGTTGGAGGACGACAAGAGACCCAGTACTTC.